These T cell receptor beta chains were read from a single sample in a study of a mutant IDH1 vaccine in newly diagnosed glioma. The data were produced by immunoSEQ multiplex PCR, yet TCRdb's version contains in-frame clones alone and is incomplete. The sample has 90,000 to 95,000 clones, about four fifths seen once. The input for sequencing was PBMCs, taken from a glioma patient treated with radiotherapy, temozolomide or both. The receptor set was obtained from a woman in her forties or fifties with glioma. Both conserved end residues are part of each CDR3. D genes are given only for firm matches.

D gene: NA
J gene: TRBJ1-1
V gene: TRBV7-2
CDR3 protein: CASSLKGGTEAFF

D gene: TRBD1
J gene: TRBJ1-1
V gene: TRBV19
CDR3 protein: CASSIGKDRGFAFF

D gene: NA
J gene: TRBJ1-1
V gene: TRBV19
CDR3 protein: CASTTAGGGWTEAFF

D gene: NA
J gene: TRBJ1-6
V gene: TRBV7-9
CDR3 protein: CASSHSGGGNSPLHF

D gene: NA
J gene: TRBJ2-3
V gene: TRBV7-9
CDR3 protein: CASSGGRNTQYF

D gene: NA
J gene: TRBJ1-1
V gene: TRBV7-9
CDR3 protein: CASSFDGPGNTEAFF

D gene: NA
J gene: TRBJ2-5
V gene: TRBV5-1
CDR3 protein: CASSEASETQYF

D gene: NA
J gene: TRBJ1-2
V gene: TRBV6-4
CDR3 protein: CASSPGWGQGRDGYTF

D gene: NA
J gene: TRBJ1-5
V gene: TRBV18
CDR3 protein: CASSPYRQASNQPQHF

D gene: NA
J gene: TRBJ1-2
V gene: TRBV4-3
CDR3 protein: CASSQGGGNGYTF

D gene: NA
J gene: TRBJ1-5
V gene: TRBV30
CDR3 protein: CAWGTWGDQPQHF

D gene: NA
J gene: TRBJ2-1
V gene: TRBV6-6
CDR3 protein: CASSYQVVREQFF

D gene: TRBD1
J gene: TRBJ2-7
V gene: TRBV9
CDR3 protein: CASSSPTGGYTYEQYF

D gene: NA
J gene: TRBJ1-4
V gene: TRBV5-1
CDR3 protein: CASSLEGTNEKLFF

D gene: NA
J gene: TRBJ2-7
V gene: TRBV19
CDR3 protein: CASIGAGAGWNEQYF

D gene: NA
J gene: TRBJ2-5
V gene: TRBV9
CDR3 protein: CASSVDRGRQETQYF

D gene: TRBD2
J gene: TRBJ2-3
V gene: TRBV4-1
CDR3 protein: CASSQESGATDTQYF

D gene: TRBD1
J gene: TRBJ2-7
V gene: TRBV2
CDR3 protein: CASTSYPTGAYEQYF

D gene: TRBD1
J gene: TRBJ1-1
V gene: TRBV9
CDR3 protein: CASSVGGQGPFMNTEAFF

D gene: NA
J gene: TRBJ2-7
V gene: TRBV28
CDR3 protein: CASGAGQIREQYF

D gene: NA
J gene: TRBJ1-1
V gene: TRBV27
CDR3 protein: CASSLVYRDIEAFF

D gene: TRBD1
J gene: TRBJ1-6
V gene: TRBV6-1
CDR3 protein: CASSGTGGNSPLHF

D gene: NA
J gene: TRBJ2-2
V gene: TRBV7-2
CDR3 protein: CASSLRAKGTGELFF

D gene: TRBD1
J gene: TRBJ1-1
V gene: TRBV5-4
CDR3 protein: CASSLDRGRTEAFF

D gene: NA
J gene: TRBJ2-3
V gene: TRBV5-1
CDR3 protein: CASSLAGGGTDTQYF

D gene: NA
J gene: TRBJ1-6
V gene: TRBV2
CDR3 protein: CASNEAGNVPPLHF

D gene: TRBD1
J gene: TRBJ1-2
V gene: TRBV9
CDR3 protein: CASSPRRDRVGGYTF

D gene: NA
J gene: TRBJ2-6
V gene: TRBV6-5
CDR3 protein: CASSFDSGANVLTF

D gene: TRBD1
J gene: TRBJ2-6
V gene: TRBV7-3
CDR3 protein: CASSLTPGQGNVLTF

D gene: NA
J gene: TRBJ1-4
V gene: TRBV28
CDR3 protein: CASSAGFSNEKLFF

D gene: NA
J gene: TRBJ1-4
V gene: TRBV5-1
CDR3 protein: CASSSLSGDGEKLFF

D gene: NA
J gene: TRBJ2-2
V gene: TRBV2
CDR3 protein: CASSIGTPNTGELFF

D gene: NA
J gene: TRBJ2-7
V gene: TRBV5-1
CDR3 protein: CASSLPGNYEQYF

D gene: NA
J gene: TRBJ2-1
V gene: TRBV16
CDR3 protein: CASSQSTYEQFF

D gene: NA
J gene: TRBJ1-1
V gene: TRBV30
CDR3 protein: CAWSVKGSWRAEAFF

D gene: TRBD2
J gene: TRBJ2-3
V gene: TRBV2
CDR3 protein: CASSPTSGAADTQYF

D gene: NA
J gene: TRBJ2-2
V gene: TRBV7-2
CDR3 protein: CASSLRTPYTGELFF

D gene: TRBD1
J gene: TRBJ1-2
V gene: TRBV7-2
CDR3 protein: CASSLDRGSYGYTF

D gene: TRBD2
J gene: TRBJ2-5
V gene: TRBV6-1
CDR3 protein: CASGLAGIQETQYF

D gene: NA
J gene: TRBJ1-1
V gene: TRBV9
CDR3 protein: CASSVAGERAEAFF

D gene: NA
J gene: TRBJ1-1
V gene: TRBV27
CDR3 protein: CASQRTGEFFGEAFF

D gene: NA
J gene: TRBJ1-1
V gene: TRBV19
CDR3 protein: CASRKQGTMNTEAFF

D gene: NA
J gene: TRBJ1-2
V gene: TRBV5-4
CDR3 protein: CASSFDRQGNYGYTF

D gene: NA
J gene: TRBJ2-5
V gene: TRBV6-1
CDR3 protein: CASSESQQETQYF

D gene: NA
J gene: TRBJ2-5
V gene: TRBV19
CDR3 protein: CASRQGGETQYF

D gene: TRBD1
J gene: TRBJ1-5
V gene: TRBV19
CDR3 protein: CASSPRDRGRKDQPQHF

D gene: NA
J gene: TRBJ2-7
V gene: TRBV28
CDR3 protein: CASRRVGISYEQYF

D gene: NA
J gene: TRBJ2-3
V gene: TRBV19
CDR3 protein: CASSISGLSTDTQYF

D gene: TRBD1
J gene: TRBJ2-7
V gene: TRBV5-1
CDR3 protein: CASSLPGTGGNEQYF

D gene: NA
J gene: TRBJ1-5
V gene: TRBV28
CDR3 protein: CASSSGTGRIYNQPQHF

D gene: NA
J gene: TRBJ1-1
V gene: TRBV29-1
CDR3 protein: CSVVSSSGTEAFF

D gene: NA
J gene: TRBJ1-1
V gene: TRBV6-1
CDR3 protein: CASSESGEAFF

D gene: NA
J gene: TRBJ1-2
V gene: TRBV9
CDR3 protein: CASSSSRISYTF